Each of the 27 T cell receptor beta chains below was sequenced from the same sample in a study of identical twins. TCRdb analysed the 5' RACE reads with MiXCR anew, one entry per CDR3 protein. The sample includes roughly 720,000 distinct CDR3 sequences, roughly 18% seen only once; the top ten take about an eighth. The same data also went into a second study, on T cells expressing NK-cell markers.

Sequenced: PBMCs. These receptor sequences come from a woman under 30 in good health.

The chain has TRBV9 and TRBJ2-3; 10 nucleotides align to TRBD1. Germline V gene lookup returns CDR1 SGDLS and CDR2 YYNGEE. V gave up 3 bases and J gave up 6 bases; unmatched junction bases: 4. The CDR3 has 14 amino acids. The CDR3 region is CASSGQGAGDTQYF. The CDR3 coding sequence is TGTGCCAGCAGCGGACAGGGGGCAGGTGATACGCAGTATTTT.

This clonotype was seen only a few times. The J gene is TRBJ1-1, the V gene TRBV12-3 or TRBV12-4, with a tentative D call TRBD1 (5 bases). CDR3 length: 15 residues. Deletions cut 4 bases from V and 1 base from J, with 13 bases between. Here the CDR3 DNA reads TGTGCCAGCAGTTCCCACGAGGGGTGGAACACTGAAGCTTTCTTT. Its translation: CASSSHEGWNTEAFF.

A few counts support this clonotype. As DNA, the CDR3 is TGTGCCAGCAGCTTGTTCGGACCCTACGAGCAGTACTTC. Translating gives CASSLFGPYEQYF. The rearrangement joins TRBV5-5 to TRBJ2-7; D gene uncertain. V was cut by 1 base and J by 2 bases, with 7 bases left in between. The CDR3 is made up of 13 amino acids. Germline-derived CDR1 and CDR2 are SGHKS and YYEKEE (reference sequence).

This clonotype has only one observation. The chain recombines TRBV29-1 with TRBJ2-5, with D perhaps TRBD1 or TRBD2 (5 bases each). This CDR3 has 12 amino acids. Germline V CDR1 and CDR2: SQVTM, ANQGSEA. The V and J ends lost 4 bases and 1 base respectively, with 7 bases between them. The CDR3 DNA follows: TGCAGCGTTGGAGGGGCCCAAGAGACCCAGTACTTC. Its protein is CSVGGAQETQYF.

This clonotype was seen a handful of times. The CDR3 spells CSASGRGRNTQYF. CDR3 DNA sequence: TGCAGTGCTAGTGGGAGAGGGAGAAATACGCAGTATTTT. The rearrangement links TRBV20-1 to TRBJ2-3, with D maybe TRBD2 (5 bases). The CDR3 loop spans 13 amino acids. In germline, CDR1 is DFQATT, CDR2 SNEGSKA (reference sequence). The V end was cut by 3 bases, the J end by 7 bases, with 14 bases between.

This clonotype turned up a few times. V is TRBV7-8 and J is TRBJ1-5; no firm D call. The V gene's germline CDR1 is SGHVS and CDR2 FQNEAQ. Trimming removed 5 bases from V and 6 bases from J, with 17 bases in between. The CDR3 has 15 amino acids. CDR3 amino acids: CASSLRRGPSQPQHF. Here the CDR3 DNA reads TGTGCCAGCAGCCTCCGACGAGGGCCGTCTCAGCCCCAGCATTTT.

This clonotype was seen a few times. V and J are TRBV7-9 and TRBJ2-3; 7 nucleotides agree with TRBD1. CDR1 and CDR2 from the germline V gene are SEHNR and FQNEAQ (reference sequence). The CDR3 has 12 amino acids. With V trimmed by 5 bases and J by 13 bases, 9 bases remained unmatched. The CDR3 spells CASSLEGAGKYF. The CDR3 DNA follows: TGTGCCAGCAGCCTTGAGGGGGCTGGGAAGTATTTT.

The sample holds a few counts of this clonotype. The chain uses TRBV27 and TRBJ2-1, with a weak D call TRBD2 (5 bases). Trimming cost V 9 bases and J 3 bases, with 15 bases left between them. Germline V gene sequence: CDR1 MNHEY, CDR2 SMNVEV (reference sequence). This CDR3 region has 14 residues. In DNA, the CDR3 is TGTGCCAGTACCAAGGCCGGGGTCTACAATGAGCAGTTCTTC. Translation: CASTKAGVYNEQFF.

This clonotype has at least ten counts. This sequence joins TRBV12-3 or TRBV12-4 and TRBJ2-1; D gene uncertain. The CDR3 covers 14 residues. V gave up 3 bases and J gave up 6 bases, with 12 bases separating them. The CDR3 sequence: CASSLDGRPNEQFF. CDR3 coding DNA: TGTGCCAGCAGTTTGGACGGGCGGCCCAATGAGCAGTTCTTC.

The V and J genes are TRBV12-3 or TRBV12-4 and TRBJ2-1; 9 bases map to TRBD2. Germline trimming cut 7 bases from V and 8 bases from J; bases unmatched to any gene: 6. The CDR3 is 13 amino acids. In DNA, the CDR3 is TGTGCCAGCACTCCGTTAGCGGGAGATGAGCAGTTCTTC. This encodes CASTPLAGDEQFF.

The V gene is TRBV7-9, the J gene TRBJ1-2; a possible D gene is TRBD1 (6 bases). The germline V gene has CDR1 SEHNR and CDR2 FQNEAQ (reference sequence). V lost 6 bases and J lost 0, with 14 bases in between. CDR3 length equals 15 residues. The CDR3 nucleotides are TGTGCCAGCAGTAAGGACAGATATACTAACTATGGCTACACCTTC. It yields the protein CASSKDRYTNYGYTF.

This clonotype was recorded a few times. This rearrangement joins TRBV7-2 to TRBJ2-1; 11 positions agree with TRBD2. Germline trimming cut 1 base from V and 8 bases from J; bases unmatched to any gene: 4. Germline V gene sequence: CDR1 SGHTA, CDR2 FQGNSA. CDR3 length equals 15 residues. The CDR3 region is CASSLDGTSGYEQFF. The CDR3 DNA follows: TGTGCCAGCAGCTTAGACGGGACTAGCGGCTATGAGCAGTTCTTC.

The gene calls are TRBV6-7 and TRBJ2-7; 14 bases match TRBD2. TRBV6-7 is classed as an ORF, of uncertain function. Trimming took 4 bases from V and 6 from J; bases not matched to a gene: 8. The CDR3 sequence is 16 residues long. The CDR3 sequence: CASSLVWGLAGVEQYF. CDR3 bases: TGTGCCAGCAGTTTGGTCTGGGGACTAGCGGGAGTCGAGCAGTACTTC.

This clonotype appeared a few times. This chain connects TRBV12-3 or TRBV12-4 to TRBJ1-5, with 8 bases lining up with TRBD1. The V segment lost 0 bases and the J segment 7 bases; nucleotides outside the gene matches: 2. The CDR3 has 14 amino acids. The CDR3 nucleotides read TGTGCCAGCAGTTTAGCGACAGGGGAACAGCCCCAGCATTTT. This encodes CASSLATGEQPQHF.

This chain joins TRBV5-6 and TRBJ2-6, with 11 bases fitting TRBD1. Per germline, CDR1 SGHDT and CDR2 YYEEEE. J gave up 2 bases and V 4 bases, and 8 bases lay outside the gene matches. This CDR3 is built from 18 residues. This chain's CDR3 is CASSRCGQGAPGANVLTF. CDR3 sequence (DNA): TGTGCCAGCAGCCGCTGCGGACAGGGGGCCCCTGGGGCCAACGTCCTGACTTTC.

This clonotype has just a few counts. The V call is TRBV7-2, the J call TRBJ2-3, with D tentatively TRBD2 (6 bases). V lost 1 base, J lost 6 bases, and 14 bases lay in between. The CDR3 loop spans 15 amino acids. Germline CDR1 reads SGHTA; CDR2 reads FQGNSA. CDR3 coding DNA: TGTGCCAGCAGCTTAGGGCTAGCGAGACTGGATACGCAGTATTTT. Its protein product is CASSLGLARLDTQYF.

The V gene is TRBV2, the J gene TRBJ1-1; no definite D call. The CDR3 runs to 13 residues. The V gene lost 8 bases and the J gene lost 0 bases, with 10 bases spanning the gap. Germline V gene data show CDR1 as SNHLY and CDR2 as FYNNEI. The CDR3 spells CASLGEMNTEAFF. The DNA of the CDR3 is TGTGCCAGCTTGGGAGAGATGAACACTGAAGCTTTCTTT.

The chain combines TRBV5-1 with TRBJ1-1, with D hard to call. This CDR3 region has 15 residues. Germline V CDR1 and CDR2: SGHRS, YFSETQ. The germline V and J ends were trimmed by 4 bases and 4 bases, with 17 bases remaining between them. CDR3 in DNA: TGCGCCAGCAGCCTAGATGCCGTGTTGGGCACTGAAGCTTTCTTT. It is translated as CASSLDAVLGTEAFF.

In its sample, this clonotype was seen a few times. This chain joins TRBV15 and TRBJ2-1; D unresolved. This CDR3 region has 15 residues. Germline loops: CDR1 LNHNV, CDR2 YYDKDF (reference sequence). The V and J ends lost 4 bases and 5 bases respectively, with 15 bases between them. CDR3 in DNA: TGTGCCACCAGCACCGTGTCCGCCCCCAACAATGAGCAGTTCTTC. This encodes CATSTVSAPNNEQFF.

J is TRBJ1-6 and V is TRBV3-1, with D possibly matching TRBD1 (5 bases). Germline values: CDR1 LGHDT, CDR2 YNNKEL (reference sequence). Trimming removed 1 base at V and 9 bases at J, with 7 bases between. This CDR3 comprises 13 residues. The CDR3 loop is CASSQVGGSPLHF. CDR3 DNA: TGTGCCAGCAGCCAAGTGGGGGGTTCACCCCTCCACTTT.

This clonotype was observed a handful of times. CDR3 sequence (DNA): TGTGCCAGCAGTCAGGCCGCGGGCAATCAGCCCCAGCATTTT. As protein: CASSQAAGNQPQHF. The chain couples TRBV12-3 or TRBV12-4 to TRBJ1-5; no reliable D call. Trimming removed 5 bases at V and 2 bases at J, with 10 bases between. This CDR3 contains 14 residues.

The chain couples TRBV11-2 to TRBJ1-5, with 9 positions matching TRBD1. The germline V gene has CDR1 SGHAT and CDR2 FQNNGV. This CDR3 spans 19 amino acids. J lost 5 bases, V lost 1 base, and 15 bases had no gene match. In nucleotides, the CDR3 is TGTGCCAGCAGCTTAGTCGGACAGGGGCCCCTTGAATTCGATCAGCCCCAGCATTTT. Translated, it gives CASSLVGQGPLEFDQPQHF.

The rearrangement uses TRBV12-3 or TRBV12-4 and TRBJ2-7; 8 nucleotides agree with TRBD1. J was trimmed by 3 bases and V by 0 bases; bases with no gene match: 1. The CDR3 is 14 residues long. Here the CDR3 DNA reads TGTGCCAGCAGTTTAGCCAGGGGGCACTACGAGCAGTACTTC. Protein sequence: CASSLARGHYEQYF.

This clonotype was seen a few times. The chain links TRBV11-2 to TRBJ2-1; perhaps TRBD2 as D (5 bases). There are 15 residues in the CDR3. Germline lookup yields CDR1 SGHAT and CDR2 FQNNGV. The V and J ends lost 5 bases and 3 bases respectively, with 14 bases between them. CDR3 nucleotides: TGTGCCAGCAGCACTCGGGCTAGCAACTACAATGAGCAGTTCTTC. Its translation: CASSTRASNYNEQFF.

This clonotype was detected a few times. The chain carries TRBV20-1 and TRBJ2-1; weak D call: TRBD2 (6 bases). CDR3 length: 15 amino acids. Trimming stripped 4 bases from V and 0 bases from J, with 13 bases between. Germline-derived CDR1 and CDR2 are DFQATT and SNEGSKA (reference sequence). The CDR3: CSATLALSSYNEQFF. CDR3 DNA: TGCAGTGCTACGCTAGCGTTAAGCTCCTACAATGAGCAGTTCTTC.

V usage is TRBV6-2 or TRBV6-3 and J usage is TRBJ2-1, with 7 positions matching TRBD2. Per germline, CDR1 MNHEY and CDR2 SVGEGT. The CDR3 is 18 amino acids. With V trimmed by 0 bases and J by 10 bases, 18 bases remained unmatched. CDR3 coding DNA: TGTGCCAGCAGTTACTCGAGTCTCTGGAGGGAGGGGCTCTGGGAGCAGTTCTTC. As protein: CASSYSSLWREGLWEQFF.

This chain connects TRBV20-1 to TRBJ1-5, with TRBD1 as a possible D gene (6 bases). V was cut by 3 bases and J by 8 bases, with 23 bases left in between. The germline CDR1 and CDR2 sequences are DFQATT and SNEGSKA (reference sequence). This CDR3 has 16 residues. The CDR3 loop reads CSAREDAQGWAEPQHF. CDR3 nucleotide sequence: TGCAGTGCTAGGGAGGACGCACAGGGATGGGCAGAGCCCCAGCATTTT.